This T cell receptor beta chain was found in a study of Graves' ophthalmopathy and Graves' hyperthyroidism. In the study overall: Pretreatment peripheral blood was obtained at initial diagnosis.

Other autoimmune diseases, uncontrolled infections, pregnancy or lactation ruled patients out of participation. Establishment of the diagnosis relied upon clinical symptoms, serum thyroxine, TRAb, thyroid ultrasound and orbital computed tomography. Study-wide results and caveats: Sensitivity reached roughly 88% and specificity about 81% for a 13-signature model separating ophthalmopathy from stable hyperthyroidism.

The CDR3 is 14 amino acids. Germline V lookup: CDR1 SGHRS, CDR2 YFSETQ. Trimming shortened V by 5 bases and J by 0 bases, and 12 bases separated the two germline ends. In its sample, this clonotype was seen many times. Its antigen is undetermined. From RNA, the CDR3 regions of TCR beta chains were amplified and sequenced. RT-PCR with HTBI primers came first, then second-round multiplex PCR. TCRdb itself ran the multiplex PCR reads through MiXCR, one entry per CDR3 protein. The sample includes about 500,000 distinct CDR3 sequences, roughly 14% seen only once; the top ten take over 8%. This sequence was found in a young woman with Graves' ophthalmopathy. Sequencing used blood. The V call is TRBV5-1, the J call TRBJ2-7, with D possibly matching TRBD1 (5 bases). This CDR3 reads CASRMDTDSYEQYF. CDR3 DNA: TGCGCCAGCAGGATGGACACGGACTCCTACGAGCAGTACTTC.